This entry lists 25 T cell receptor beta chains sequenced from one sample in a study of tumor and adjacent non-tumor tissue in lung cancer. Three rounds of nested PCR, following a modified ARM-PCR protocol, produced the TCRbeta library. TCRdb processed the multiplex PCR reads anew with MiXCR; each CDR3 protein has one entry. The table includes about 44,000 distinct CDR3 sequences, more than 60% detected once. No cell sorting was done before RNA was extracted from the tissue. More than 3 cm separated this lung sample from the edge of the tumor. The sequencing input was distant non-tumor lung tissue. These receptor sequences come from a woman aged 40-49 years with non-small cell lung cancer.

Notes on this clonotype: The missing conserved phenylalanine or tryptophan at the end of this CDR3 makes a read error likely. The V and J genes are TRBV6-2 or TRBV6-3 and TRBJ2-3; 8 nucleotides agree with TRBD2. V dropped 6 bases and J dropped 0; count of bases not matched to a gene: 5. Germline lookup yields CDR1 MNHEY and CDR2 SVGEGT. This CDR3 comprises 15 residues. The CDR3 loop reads CASSPTSVSTDTQYY. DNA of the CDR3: TGTGCCAGCAGCCCGACTAGCGTGAGCACAGATACGCAGTATTAT.

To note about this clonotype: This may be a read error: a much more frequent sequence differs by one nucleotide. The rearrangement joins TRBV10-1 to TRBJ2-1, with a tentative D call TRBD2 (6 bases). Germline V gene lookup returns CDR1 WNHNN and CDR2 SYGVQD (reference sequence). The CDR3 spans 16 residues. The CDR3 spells CASSPGDESSYDEQFF. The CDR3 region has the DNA TGTGCCTCGTCCCCGGGAGACGAAAGCTCCTACGATGAGCAGTTCTTC.

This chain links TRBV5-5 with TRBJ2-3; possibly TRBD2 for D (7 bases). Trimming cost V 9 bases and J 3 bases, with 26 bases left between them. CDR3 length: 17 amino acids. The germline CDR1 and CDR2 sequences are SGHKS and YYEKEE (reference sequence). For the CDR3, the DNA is TGTGCCAACATCGCCTCAGGGAGGGGGGGCGCGACAGATACGCAGTATTTT. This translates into CANIASGRGGATDTQYF.

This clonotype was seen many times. The CDR3 DNA reads TGCAGCGTTGATTATGGGGGAGGGAACACCGGGGAGCTGTTTTTT. Protein product: CSVDYGGGNTGELFF. The chain couples TRBV29-1 to TRBJ2-2, with D tentatively TRBD2 (6 bases). From germline, CDR1 is SQVTM and CDR2 ANQGSEA. V lost 3 bases to trimming and J lost 1 base, with 12 bases between them. The CDR3 has 15 amino acids.

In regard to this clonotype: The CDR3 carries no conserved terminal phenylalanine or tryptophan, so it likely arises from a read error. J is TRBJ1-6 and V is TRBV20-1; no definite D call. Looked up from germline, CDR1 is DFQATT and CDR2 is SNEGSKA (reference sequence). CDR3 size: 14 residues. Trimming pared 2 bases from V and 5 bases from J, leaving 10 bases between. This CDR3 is CSARMGWDNSPLHL. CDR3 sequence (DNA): TGCAGTGCTAGAATGGGATGGGATAATTCACCCCTCCACCTT.

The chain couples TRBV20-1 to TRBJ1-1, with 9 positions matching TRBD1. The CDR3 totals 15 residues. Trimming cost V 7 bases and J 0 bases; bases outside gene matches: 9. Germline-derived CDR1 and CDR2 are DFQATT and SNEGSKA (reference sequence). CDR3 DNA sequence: TGCAGTGTGACTGGGACAGGGATACTGAACACTGAAGCTTTCTTT. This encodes CSVTGTGILNTEAFF.

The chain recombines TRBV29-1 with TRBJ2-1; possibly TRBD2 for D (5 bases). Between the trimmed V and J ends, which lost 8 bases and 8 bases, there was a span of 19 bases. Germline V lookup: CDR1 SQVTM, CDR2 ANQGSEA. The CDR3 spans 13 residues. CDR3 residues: CSIISVSVYEQFF. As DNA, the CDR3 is TGCAGCATCATTAGCGTGAGTGTATATGAGCAGTTCTTC.

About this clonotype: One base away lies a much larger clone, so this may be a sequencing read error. The CDR3 sequence is CGSSPPAGSYNEQFF. In DNA, the CDR3 is TGTGGCAGCAGCCCCCCGGCGGGCTCCTACAATGAGCAGTTCTTC. V and J are TRBV13 and TRBJ2-1; a possible D gene is TRBD2 (5 bases). CDR1 is PRHDT, CDR2 FYEKMQ, per germline (reference sequence). The CDR3 totals 15 residues.

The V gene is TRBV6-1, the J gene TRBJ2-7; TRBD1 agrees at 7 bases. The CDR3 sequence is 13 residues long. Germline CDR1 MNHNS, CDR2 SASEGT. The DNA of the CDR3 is TGTGGCATCGGGCAGACAGGGTCTTACGAGCAGTACTTC. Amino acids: CGIGQTGSYEQYF.

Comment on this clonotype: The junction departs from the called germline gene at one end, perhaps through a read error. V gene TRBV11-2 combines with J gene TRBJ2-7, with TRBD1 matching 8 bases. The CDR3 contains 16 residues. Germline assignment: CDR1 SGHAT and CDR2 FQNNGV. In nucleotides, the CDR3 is TGTGCCGGCAGCTTGGGTCCCCAGGGACAGGCCTACGAGCAGTACTTC. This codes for CAGSLGPQGQAYEQYF.

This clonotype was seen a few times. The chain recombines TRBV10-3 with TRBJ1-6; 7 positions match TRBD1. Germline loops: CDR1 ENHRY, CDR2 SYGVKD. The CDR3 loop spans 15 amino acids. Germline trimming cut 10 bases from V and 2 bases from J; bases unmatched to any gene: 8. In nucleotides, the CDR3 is TGTGCCACCCAGGGGGTGGGACCCTATAATTCACCCCTCCACTTT. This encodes CATQGVGPYNSPLHF.

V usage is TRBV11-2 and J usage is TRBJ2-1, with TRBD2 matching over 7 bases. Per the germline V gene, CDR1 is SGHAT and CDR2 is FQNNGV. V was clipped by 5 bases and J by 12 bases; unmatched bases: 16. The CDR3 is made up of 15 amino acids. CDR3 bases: TGTGCCAGCAGCCTAGCAATGGGAGGGCCGCGCGGGCAGTTCTTC. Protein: CASSLAMGGPRGQFF.

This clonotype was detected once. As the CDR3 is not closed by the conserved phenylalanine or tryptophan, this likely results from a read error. In nucleotides, the CDR3 is TGTGCCAGCGCCAGTACAGGGGGAAGCTATGGCTACACCCTC. Translated, it gives CASASTGGSYGYTL. The chain recombines TRBV6-5 with TRBJ1-2, with 8 nucleotides matching TRBD1. CDR1 MNHEY and CDR2 SVGAGI come from the germline V gene. The CDR3 totals 14 residues. With 8 bases clipped from V and 4 bases from J, the junction kept 9 bases outside the gene matches.

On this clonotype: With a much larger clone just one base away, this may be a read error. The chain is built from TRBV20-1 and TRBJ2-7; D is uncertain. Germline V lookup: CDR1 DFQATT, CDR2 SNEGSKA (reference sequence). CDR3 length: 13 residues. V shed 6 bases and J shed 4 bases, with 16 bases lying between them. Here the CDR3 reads CSADTETVYEQYF. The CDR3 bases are TGCAGTGCGGATACCGAGACGGTTTACGAGCAGTACTTC.

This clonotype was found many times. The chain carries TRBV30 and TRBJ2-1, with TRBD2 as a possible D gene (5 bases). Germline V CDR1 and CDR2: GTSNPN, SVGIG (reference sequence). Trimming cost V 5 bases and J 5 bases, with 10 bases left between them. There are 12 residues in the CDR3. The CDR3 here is CAWEGMNNEQFF. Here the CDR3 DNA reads TGTGCCTGGGAGGGAATGAACAATGAGCAGTTCTTC.

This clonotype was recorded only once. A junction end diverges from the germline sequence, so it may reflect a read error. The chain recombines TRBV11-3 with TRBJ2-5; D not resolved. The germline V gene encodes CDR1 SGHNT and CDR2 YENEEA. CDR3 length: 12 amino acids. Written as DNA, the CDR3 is TGTGCTAGCAGCCCCGAAGTAGGGACCCAGTACTTC. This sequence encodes CASSPEVGTQYF.

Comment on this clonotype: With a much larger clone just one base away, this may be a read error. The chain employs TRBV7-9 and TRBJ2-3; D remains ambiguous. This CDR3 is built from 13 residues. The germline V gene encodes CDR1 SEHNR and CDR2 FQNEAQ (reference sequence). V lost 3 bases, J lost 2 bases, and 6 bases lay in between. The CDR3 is CASSFPTTDTQYF. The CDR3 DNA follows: TGTGCCAGCAGCTTCCCCACCACAGATACGCAGTATTTT.

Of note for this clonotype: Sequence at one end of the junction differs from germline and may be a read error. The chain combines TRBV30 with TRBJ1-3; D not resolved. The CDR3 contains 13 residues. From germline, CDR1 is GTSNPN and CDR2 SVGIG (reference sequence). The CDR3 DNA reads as TGTGCCTGGAGTCGGAACTCTGGAAACAGCATATATTTT. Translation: CAWSRNSGNSIYF.

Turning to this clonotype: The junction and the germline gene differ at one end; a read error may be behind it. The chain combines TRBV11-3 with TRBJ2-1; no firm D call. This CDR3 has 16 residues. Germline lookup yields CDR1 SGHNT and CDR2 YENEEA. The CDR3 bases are TGTGCTAGCAGCCCAAGACCTAGGAGCTCCCACAATGAGCAGCTCTTC. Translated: CASSPRPRSSHNEQLF.

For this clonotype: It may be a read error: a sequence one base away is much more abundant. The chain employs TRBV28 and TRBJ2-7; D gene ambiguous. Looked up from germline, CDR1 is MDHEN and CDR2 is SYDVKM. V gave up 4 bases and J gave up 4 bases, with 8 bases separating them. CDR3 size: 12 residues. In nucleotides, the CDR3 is TGTGCCAGCAGTTACCTCGAGTACGAGCAGTACTTC. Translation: CASSYLEYEQYF.

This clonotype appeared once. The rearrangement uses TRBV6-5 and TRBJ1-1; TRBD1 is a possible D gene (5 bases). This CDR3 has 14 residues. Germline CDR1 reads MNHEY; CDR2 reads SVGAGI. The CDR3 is CTGSSLGLDTEAFF. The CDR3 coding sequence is TGTACCGGCAGCAGCCTGGGACTGGACACTGAAGCTTTCTTT.

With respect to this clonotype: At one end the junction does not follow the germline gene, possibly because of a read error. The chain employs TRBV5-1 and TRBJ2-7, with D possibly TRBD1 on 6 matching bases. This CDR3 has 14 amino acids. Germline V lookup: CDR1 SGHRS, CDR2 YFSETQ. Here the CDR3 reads CASKWDIGSYEQYF. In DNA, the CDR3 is TGCGCTAGCAAATGGGACATAGGATCCTACGAGCAGTACTTC.

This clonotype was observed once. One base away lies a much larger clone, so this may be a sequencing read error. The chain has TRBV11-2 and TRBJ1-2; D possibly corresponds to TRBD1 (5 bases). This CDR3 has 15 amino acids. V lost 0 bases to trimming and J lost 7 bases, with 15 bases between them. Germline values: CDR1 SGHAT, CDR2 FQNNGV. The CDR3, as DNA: TGTGCCAGCAGCTTAGATTTGCCGGGAAGGGGTGGCTACACCTTC. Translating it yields CASSLDLPGRGGYTF.

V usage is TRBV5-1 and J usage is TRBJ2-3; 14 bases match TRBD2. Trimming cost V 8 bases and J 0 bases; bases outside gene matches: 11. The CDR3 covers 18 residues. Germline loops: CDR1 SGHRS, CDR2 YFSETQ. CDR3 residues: CARNPWTSGGTSTDTQYF. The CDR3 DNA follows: TGCGCCAGGAATCCATGGACTAGCGGGGGGACTAGCACAGATACGCAGTATTTT.

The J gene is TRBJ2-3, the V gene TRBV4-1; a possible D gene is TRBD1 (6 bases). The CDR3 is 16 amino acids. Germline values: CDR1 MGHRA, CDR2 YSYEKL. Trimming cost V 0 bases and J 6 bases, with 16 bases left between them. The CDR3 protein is CASSQDPGTRCDTQYF. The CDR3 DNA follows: TGCGCCAGCAGCCAAGATCCTGGGACAAGGTGCGATACGCAGTATTTT.